This passage covers 18 T cell receptor beta chains from one sample sequenced in a study of T cells after yellow fever vaccination. TCRdb analysed the 5' RACE reads with MiXCR anew, one entry per CDR3 protein. This sample carries a few hundred thousand distinct CDR3 sequences, 6.9% of them seen once, and the ten largest clones take roughly 0.9%. The sequences come from CD4+ T cells sorted from PBMCs, collected 15 days after the yellow fever booster vaccination. These receptors came from a man aged 30 to 45 who received the YFV17D yellow fever vaccine.

This clonotype came up many times. This sequence joins TRBV10-3 and TRBJ2-7, with D maybe TRBD1 (6 bases). CDR3 length: 13 residues. CDR1 ENHRY and CDR2 SYGVKD come from the germline V gene. Trimming cost V 6 bases and J 1 base, with 10 bases left between them. The CDR3 bases are TGTGCCATCAGCAGACAGGATTCCTACGAGCAGTACTTC. Its protein product is CAISRQDSYEQYF.

The table lists this clonotype with a few counts. The chain combines TRBV18 with TRBJ2-1; 10 bases line up with TRBD2. The V gene end was trimmed by 2 bases and the J gene end by 6 bases; junction bases not matched to a gene: 4. The CDR3 is 15 residues long. Germline V CDR1 and CDR2: KGHSH, LQKENI. CDR3 region: CASSPMSGRANEQFF. DNA for the CDR3: TGTGCCAGCTCACCAATGAGCGGGAGGGCCAATGAGCAGTTCTTC.

This chain connects TRBV27 to TRBJ2-3; D not certain. The CDR3 totals 18 residues. The germline V and J ends were trimmed by 2 bases and 3 bases, with 21 bases remaining between them. Germline V gene sequence: CDR1 MNHEY, CDR2 SMNVEV (reference sequence). CDR3 bases: TGTGCCAGCAGTTTAAGGACCTCTCCGGTAGTTTCGACAGATACGCAGTATTTT. Protein product: CASSLRTSPVVSTDTQYF.

This clonotype has a count of ten or more. J is TRBJ2-7 and V is TRBV18; 9 bases agree with TRBD2. The V gene end was trimmed by 4 bases and the J gene end by 3 bases; junction bases not matched to a gene: 4. The germline V gene encodes CDR1 KGHSH and CDR2 LQKENI. This CDR3 is built from 14 residues. This CDR3 reads CASSLRREGYEQYF. CDR3 in DNA: TGTGCCAGCTCACTGAGGCGGGAGGGCTACGAGCAGTACTTC. Based on the CDR3 plus reference TRBV18 and TRBJ2-7, the full variable domain is NAGVMQNPRHLVRRRGQEARLRCSPMKGHSHVYWYRQLPEEGLKFMVYLQKENIIDESGMPKERFSAEFPKEGPSILRIQQVVRGDSAAYFCASSLRREGYEQYFGPGTRLTVT.

Many counts were recorded for this clonotype. J is TRBJ2-4 and V is TRBV5-1; tentatively, D is TRBD2 (7 bases). Per the germline V gene, CDR1 is SGHRS and CDR2 is YFSETQ. CDR3 size: 15 residues. V lost 2 bases, J lost 7 bases, and 16 bases lay in between. The CDR3 DNA sequence: TGCGCCAGCAGCTTAGGGGACACCGGGAGGAACATTCAGTACTTC. Amino acids: CASSLGDTGRNIQYF.

There are many counts of this clonotype. V usage is TRBV7-2 and J usage is TRBJ2-3; 13 bases map to TRBD2. The CDR3 is 15 amino acids. After removal of 5 bases from V and 5 bases from J, the junction contained 4 bases not matched to a gene. From germline, CDR1 is SGHTA and CDR2 FQGNSA. CDR3 loop: CASSTLAGGGDTQYF. DNA of the CDR3: TGTGCCAGCAGCACACTAGCGGGAGGGGGAGATACGCAGTATTTT.

In its sample, this clonotype was seen many times. V gene TRBV5-1 combines with J gene TRBJ2-1, with D tentatively TRBD2 (6 bases). This CDR3 comprises 15 residues. Germline V lookup: CDR1 SGHRS, CDR2 YFSETQ. V shed 0 bases and J shed 3 bases, with 10 bases lying between them. The CDR3 region is CASSLAGEVYNEQFF. CDR3 coding DNA: TGCGCCAGCAGCTTGGCGGGAGAGGTCTACAATGAGCAGTTCTTC.

V and J are TRBV20-1 and TRBJ2-7; the D gene is possibly TRBD1 (5 bases). CDR1 and CDR2 (germline): DFQATT, SNEGSKA (reference sequence). This CDR3 region has 15 residues. V was pared by 1 base and J by 6 bases, with 19 bases between. DNA for the CDR3: TGCAGTGCTAGAGGGGGCTATGGACACGTCGGCGAGCAGTACTTC. Its protein is CSARGGYGHVGEQYF.

On this clonotype: With a much larger clone just one base away, this may be a read error. A read error is likely, as this CDR3 ends without the conserved phenylalanine or tryptophan. The chain carries TRBV7-8 and TRBJ2-7; 7 bases map to TRBD1. From germline, CDR1 is SGHVS and CDR2 FQNEAQ. This CDR3 is 14 amino acids long. Trimming took 1 base from V and 3 from J; bases not matched to a gene: 3. The CDR3 sequence: CASSLGGQFYEQYS. For the CDR3, the DNA is TGTGCCAGCAGCTTAGGGGGACAGTTCTACGAGCAGTACTCC.

This clonotype showed up many times. V usage is TRBV7-2 and J usage is TRBJ2-7; D perhaps matches TRBD1 (5 bases). Germline loops: CDR1 SGHTA, CDR2 FQGNSA. Trimming shortened V by 5 bases and J by 4 bases, and 12 bases separated the two germline ends. The CDR3 loop spans 13 amino acids. In nucleotides, the CDR3 is TGTGCCAGCAGCCCCCAGAAGGGGTACGAGCAGTACTTC. Protein sequence: CASSPQKGYEQYF. Full variable domain (outside the CDR3, taken from reference TRBV7-2 and TRBJ2-7): GAGVSQSPSNKVTEKGKDVELRCDPISGHTALYWYRQSLGQGLEFLIYFQGNSAPDKSGLPSDRFSAERTGGSVSTLTIQRTQQEDSAVYLCASSPQKGYEQYFGPGTRLTVT.

Ten or more counts support this clonotype. The chain carries TRBV5-1 and TRBJ2-5, with D perhaps matching TRBD1 or TRBD2 (5 bases each). V lost 3 bases and J lost 1, with 10 bases in between. The CDR3 runs to 14 residues. CDR1 SGHRS and CDR2 YFSETQ come from the germline V gene. Here the CDR3 reads CASSSGRTQETQYF. In DNA form, the CDR3 reads TGCGCCAGCAGCTCGGGACGGACCCAAGAGACCCAGTACTTC.

In this sample, this clonotype turned up a few times. V gene TRBV15 combines with J gene TRBJ2-1; D possibly matches TRBD1 or TRBD2 (5 bases each). The CDR3 runs to 13 residues. The ends were cut back, 3 bases at V and 9 bases at J, with 12 bases in the middle. The germline V gene encodes CDR1 LNHNV and CDR2 YYDKDF (reference sequence). CDR3 protein: CATSRGPGIEQFF. The CDR3 nucleotides are TGTGCCACCAGCAGGGGACCGGGTATTGAGCAGTTCTTC.

This clonotype was detected a few times. V and J are TRBV20-1 and TRBJ1-4; D is perhaps TRBD1 (5 bases). CDR1 is DFQATT, CDR2 SNEGSKA, per germline (reference sequence). The CDR3 covers 13 residues. The V end was cut by 1 base, the J end by 5 bases, with 8 bases between. In nucleotides, the CDR3 is TGCAGTGCTAGAGGCGGGGGAAATGAAAAACTGTTTTTT. This sequence encodes CSARGGGNEKLFF.

This clonotype was picked up a small number of times. The rearrangement uses TRBV6-5 and TRBJ2-7, with TRBD2 matching over 9 bases. The CDR3 has 15 residues. The trim removed 0 bases at V and 6 bases at J, leaving 6 bases unmatched. CDR1 is MNHEY, CDR2 SVGAGI, per germline. For the CDR3, the DNA is TGTGCCAGCAGTTACTCGACGCGGGAGGGCGGCGAGCAGTACTTC. This encodes CASSYSTREGGEQYF.

This clonotype was counted only a few times. V is TRBV7-8 and J is TRBJ1-2; TRBD1 might be the D (5 bases). The CDR3 is made up of 15 amino acids. CDR1 SGHVS and CDR2 FQNEAQ come from the germline V gene. V was trimmed by 0 bases and J by 4 bases, leaving 12 bases between them. In DNA form, the CDR3 reads TGTGCCAGCAGCTTAGCGCTAGGGGAGGGCTATGGCTACACCTTC. Translated: CASSLALGEGYGYTF.

V is TRBV15 and J is TRBJ2-3, with TRBD1 matching 8 bases. Germline V CDR1 and CDR2: LNHNV, YYDKDF (reference sequence). The CDR3 covers 14 residues. Unmatched junction bases numbered 5, after V lost 5 bases and J lost 4 bases. Here the CDR3 reads CATSGGQGADTQYF. In DNA form, the CDR3 reads TGTGCCACCAGCGGAGGACAGGGTGCAGATACGCAGTATTTT. Together with reference TRBV15 and TRBJ2-3, the CDR3 gives the full variable domain: DAMVIQNPRYQVTQFGKPVTLSCSQTLNHNVMYWYQQKSSQAPKLLFHYYDKDFNNEADTPDNFQSRRPNTSFCFLDIRSPGLGDTAMYLCATSGGQGADTQYFGPGTRLTVL.

Many counts were recorded for this clonotype. The J gene is TRBJ2-5, the V gene TRBV20-1, with TRBD1 as a possible D gene (6 bases). The CDR3 totals 14 residues. CDR1 and CDR2 (germline): DFQATT, SNEGSKA (reference sequence). V was pared by 3 bases and J by 4 bases, with 15 bases between. CDR3 residues: CSARSLGTLETQYF. As DNA, the CDR3 is TGCAGTGCTAGGAGCCTCGGGACATTAGAGACCCAGTACTTC.

This clonotype showed up many times. The chain joins TRBV20-1 to TRBJ2-7; 7 bases align to TRBD2. The CDR3 has 13 residues. With V trimmed by 4 bases and J by 2 bases, 5 bases remained unmatched. Germline CDR1 is DFQATT and CDR2 is SNEGSKA (reference sequence). The CDR3 sequence is CSATTSDPYEQYF. The CDR3 nucleotides are TGCAGTGCTACTACTAGCGACCCCTACGAGCAGTACTTC.